This T cell receptor beta chain was identified in a study of T cells in Graves' hyperthyroidism and ophthalmopathy. This clonotype showed up many times. RNA transcripts provided the source from which TCR beta CDR3 regions were amplified. Primed by the HTBI set, a first-round RT-PCR was run on the TCR CDR3. Via MiXCR, TCRdb re-called the multiplex PCR reads, giving one row per CDR3 protein. The repertoire holds approximately 600,000 distinct CDR3 sequences, about 15% seen once, with almost 6% in the top ten. The germline gives CDR1 KGHDR, CDR2 SFDVKD. There are 14 residues in the CDR3. The V end lost 6 bases, the J end lost 3 bases, and 11 bases lay between the germline ends.

The sample comprised blood. This chain joins TRBV24-1 and TRBJ2-1; D is uncertain. The origin of this receptor is a woman aged 25 to 39 with Graves' hyperthyroidism that later progressed to Graves' ophthalmopathy. As DNA, the CDR3 is TGTGCCACCAGTTACCCCGGAGTCTACAATGAGCAGTTCTTC. Protein product: CATSYPGVYNEQFF.